This TCR beta chain stems from a study of beta chain features in type 1 diabetes. With respect to this clone: Its target is not known.

This CDR3 region has 14 residues. The trim removed 6 bases at V and 2 bases at J, leaving 7 bases unmatched. Germline loops: CDR1 MNHNS, CDR2 SASEGT. Study conclusions and caveats: In all four CD4+ subsets, TCRB CDR3 length was significantly, moderately reduced in type 1 diabetes.

All of the isolated RNA was reverse transcribed, so expressed TCRB transcripts were sequenced. Assay: immunoSEQ multiplex PCR; the TCRdb copy retains only in-frame clones and omits some. Seen here are about 150,000 clones, roughly 8% observed once, and the top ten hold approximately 0.87%. The specimen sequenced was central memory CD4+ T cells from blood. This sequence joins TRBV6-1 and TRBJ2-7; 7 nucleotides match TRBD1. The clonotype comes from a woman aged 40 to 49 with type 1 diabetes. Here the CDR3 reads CASSLQGTAYEQYF. As DNA, the CDR3 is TGTGCCAGCAGCCTACAGGGGACCGCCTACGAGCAGTACTTC.